These 5 T cell receptor beta chains originate from one sample sequenced in a study of cytomegalovirus exposure and HLA in healthy donors. The PCR had 60 Vbeta and 13 Jbeta primers. Sequencing was performed with immunoSEQ multiplex PCR; in TCRdb, only in-frame clones are kept and a portion is missing. Of 100,000 to 150,000 clones listed, more than 65% are singletons. The sequenced sample consisted of PBMCs. The receptors shown here come from a woman aged 55-70 years in good health and CMV-seropositive.

The genes are TRBV2 and TRBJ2-7; 8 bases fit TRBD1. The CDR3 consists of 14 residues. Looked up from germline, CDR1 is SNHLY and CDR2 is FYNNEI. The V and J ends lost 6 bases and 1 base, in that order; junction bases with no gene match: 5. Written as DNA, the CDR3 is TGTGCCAGCAGACCCCAGGGGGCGTCCTACGAGCAGTACTTC. It encodes CASRPQGASYEQYF.

The chain couples TRBV4-2 to TRBJ1-2; 10 nucleotides line up with TRBD1. Germline V lookup: CDR1 LGHNA, CDR2 YNFKEQ. CDR3 length: 16 residues. Losses at the gene ends were 5 bases for V and 6 bases for J; bases not matched to a gene: 12. CDR3 nucleotides: TGTGCCAGCAGCGTGGGACAGGGGTTTTCGGGGGATGGCTACACCTTC. Protein product: CASSVGQGFSGDGYTF.

This clone turned up a few times. The chain has TRBV7-2 and TRBJ1-2; the match to TRBD1 covers 9 bases. In germline, CDR1 is SGHTA, CDR2 FQGNSA. Trimming cost V 1 base and J 8 bases; bases outside gene matches: 8. This CDR3 is 15 amino acids long. The CDR3 reads CASSLDQQGAGGYTF. DNA of the CDR3: TGTGCCAGCAGCTTAGATCAACAGGGGGCGGGCGGCTACACCTTC.

This sequence joins TRBV18 and TRBJ1-5, with 10 bases fitting TRBD1. V shed 6 bases, J shed 1 base, and the junction held 3 bases outside the gene matches. The CDR3 is 15 residues long. Germline CDR1 is KGHSH and CDR2 is LQKENI. The DNA for the CDR3 is TGTGCCAGCTCCCGGGACAGGGGAAGCAATCAGCCCCAGCATTTT. Amino acids: CASSRDRGSNQPQHF.

CDR3 DNA: TGTGCCAGCAGTTACAGTCAGTCCTACGAGCAGTACTTC. Its translation: CASSYSQSYEQYF. This sequence joins TRBV6-5 and TRBJ2-7; no clear D. The CDR3 has 13 residues. V gave up 2 bases and J gave up 1 base, with 6 bases separating them. Germline loops: CDR1 MNHEY, CDR2 SVGAGI.